These T cell receptor beta chains were read from a single sample in a study of T cell repertoires in cytomegalovirus infection. TCRdb re-derived calls from the reads in MiXCR, one entry per CDR3 protein. The data hold under 150,000 distinct CDR3 sequences, with about 10% observed a single time. Input material: PBMCs. The receptors here all came from a human donor in good health (CMV status not recorded). Some clones in this sample may be carry-over from other donors' samples. The CDR3 runs from the conserved cysteine through the conserved F or W. Each record gives: V gene, clone size, J gene, D gene, CDR3 DNA, CDR3 protein. A D gene is named only where the DNA matches it firmly. Not every row has a clone size; where given, it reads once, few, many or a size class.

V: TRBV10-3
size: -
J: TRBJ2-7
D: -
DNA: TGTGCCATCAGTGAGAATCCCAGGGAACCTTACTACGAGCAGTACTTC
CDR3: CAISENPREPYYEQYF

V: TRBV7-2
size: many
J: TRBJ1-4
D: -
DNA: TGTGCCAGCAGCCCCCAGATAACTAATGAAAAACTGTTTTTT
CDR3: CASSPQITNEKLFF

V: TRBV7-8
size: many
J: TRBJ2-3
D: TRBD2
DNA: TGTGCCAGCAGCTTAGGTTTGCGGGAGAGCACAGATACGCAGTATTTT
CDR3: CASSLGLRESTDTQYF

V: TRBV2
size: few
J: TRBJ1-1
D: -
DNA: TGTGCCAGCAGTGAAGAACAAGGTTCCATGAACACTGAAGCTTTCTTT
CDR3: CASSEEQGSMNTEAFF

V: TRBV7-6
size: many
J: TRBJ2-3
D: TRBD1
DNA: TGTGCCAGCAGCTTAGCGCTCGCCGGGACAGGGATGGCAGATACGCAGTATTTT
CDR3: CASSLALAGTGMADTQYF

V: TRBV28
size: many
J: TRBJ1-1
D: -
DNA: TGTGCCAGCAGTTTGCACACTGAAGCTTTCTTT
CDR3: CASSLHTEAFF

V: TRBV7-9
size: many
J: TRBJ2-7
D: -
DNA: TGTGCCAGCAGCTTATCCGATCCCTACGAGCAGTACTTC
CDR3: CASSLSDPYEQYF

V: TRBV12-3/TRBV12-4
size: many
J: TRBJ1-3
D: -
DNA: TGTGCCAGCAGTTTATCGGCAGGGAGGCGAAACACCATATATTTT
CDR3: CASSLSAGRRNTIYF

V: TRBV11-2
size: once
J: TRBJ2-3
D: -
DNA: TGTGCCAGCAGCCCTTATGCCTCTACGCAGTATTTT
CDR3: CASSPYASTQYF

V: TRBV20-1
size: -
J: TRBJ2-5
D: -
DNA: TGCAGTGCCAATCTGGGGGCGGGAGAGACCCAGTACTTC
CDR3: CSANLGAGETQYF

V: TRBV10-3
size: -
J: TRBJ1-1
D: TRBD1
DNA: TGTGCCATCACCAAGGACAGGGGGAACACTGAAGCTTTCTTT
CDR3: CAITKDRGNTEAFF

V: TRBV19
size: -
J: TRBJ2-2
D: -
DNA: TGTGCCAGTAGTATGTACAGGACTCGTCGCGGGGAGCTGTTTTTT
CDR3: CASSMYRTRRGELFF

V: TRBV6-5
size: many
J: TRBJ1-1
D: -
DNA: TGTGCCAGCAGTTACACGGTGAACACTGAAGCTTTCTTT
CDR3: CASSYTVNTEAFF

V: TRBV25-1
size: -
J: TRBJ2-5
D: -
DNA: TGTGCCAGCAGTGGGTGGACGGGTGAGACCCAGTACTTC
CDR3: CASSGWTGETQYF

V: TRBV2
size: many
J: TRBJ2-6
D: -
DNA: TGTGCCAGCAGCAACCGGGTGGCCAACGTCCTGACTTTC
CDR3: CASSNRVANVLTF

V: TRBV28
size: many
J: TRBJ2-3
D: TRBD2
DNA: TGTGCCAGCAGCACCCCGGGGGGAGACAAGAGAGATACGCAGTATTTT
CDR3: CASSTPGGDKRDTQYF

V: TRBV29-1
size: many
J: TRBJ1-1
D: -
DNA: TGCAGCGTTGTCGGCCAGCTAAACACTGAAGCTTTCTTT
CDR3: CSVVGQLNTEAFF

V: TRBV7-2
size: many
J: TRBJ1-4
D: -
DNA: TGTGCCAGCAGCTCCGGGGGGCACGTAACTAATGAAAAACTGTTTTTT
CDR3: CASSSGGHVTNEKLFF

V: TRBV20-1
size: many
J: TRBJ1-1
D: TRBD1
DNA: TGCAGTGCCCAACCAGTACAGGGGGTGAACACTGAAGCTTTCTTT
CDR3: CSAQPVQGVNTEAFF

V: TRBV7-2
size: many
J: TRBJ2-1
D: -
DNA: TGTGCCAGCAGCCGTCCTCCCCAGGGCCTCTCCTACAATGAGCAGTTCTTC
CDR3: CASSRPPQGLSYNEQFF

V: TRBV20-1
size: few
J: TRBJ1-2
D: -
DNA: TGCAGTGCTAGAGACCACCAGGGAGGGCTAGGTGGCTACACCTTC
CDR3: CSARDHQGGLGGYTF

V: TRBV7-2
size: -
J: TRBJ2-5
D: TRBD2
DNA: TGTGCCAGCAGCCAGAAGGCTGGGACTAGCGCCATCCAAGAGACCCAGTACTTC
CDR3: CASSQKAGTSAIQETQYF

V: TRBV2
size: -
J: TRBJ2-3
D: -
DNA: TGTGCCAGCAGTGAACGACCACCGGCTATGGTTCTTTCAGATACGCAGTATTTT
CDR3: CASSERPPAMVLSDTQYF

V: TRBV2
size: few
J: TRBJ1-1
D: TRBD1
DNA: TGTGCCAGCATAGGGACAGGCCTTGGGAACACTGAAGCTTTCTTT
CDR3: CASIGTGLGNTEAFF

V: TRBV20-1
size: many
J: TRBJ1-2
D: TRBD1
DNA: TGCAGTGCGAGGGGGCTCCAAGCTAACTATGGCTACACCTTC
CDR3: CSARGLQANYGYTF

V: TRBV18
size: few
J: TRBJ1-2
D: TRBD1
DNA: TGTGCCAGCTCACCACTGTACGATACGGGACAGGGGGCGCATGGCTACACCTTC
CDR3: CASSPLYDTGQGAHGYTF

V: TRBV7-9
size: -
J: TRBJ1-3
D: -
DNA: TGTGCCAGCAGCCCCGACGGGCTTGGAAACACCATATATTTT
CDR3: CASSPDGLGNTIYF

V: TRBV9
size: many
J: TRBJ2-1
D: -
DNA: TGTGCCAGCAGCCCCCGGGGGTCCCCCCACAATGAGCAGTTCTTC
CDR3: CASSPRGSPHNEQFF

V: TRBV28
size: many
J: TRBJ2-3
D: TRBD1
DNA: TGTGCCAGCAGTTCAGGACAGGGGAAGGCAGATACGCAGTATTTT
CDR3: CASSSGQGKADTQYF

V: TRBV18
size: many
J: TRBJ2-7
D: -
DNA: TGTGCCAGCTCAGATGACAAATACGAGCAGTACTTC
CDR3: CASSDDKYEQYF

V: TRBV6-6
size: many
J: TRBJ2-1
D: TRBD1
DNA: TGTGCCAGCAGTTGGGACAGGGGGCAAGGAACGGATGAGCAGTTCTTC
CDR3: CASSWDRGQGTDEQFF

V: TRBV28
size: -
J: TRBJ2-1
D: -
DNA: TGTGCCAGCAGTTTAGTAGGCTCCTACAATGAGCAGTTCTTC
CDR3: CASSLVGSYNEQFF

V: TRBV27
size: -
J: TRBJ1-2
D: -
DNA: TGTGCCAGCAGTTTCCTCGACGGTGGCTACACCTTC
CDR3: CASSFLDGGYTF

V: TRBV5-5
size: few
J: TRBJ2-3
D: -
DNA: TGTGCCAGCAGCGACAGGTTAACTAGCACAGATACGCAGTATTTT
CDR3: CASSDRLTSTDTQYF

V: TRBV20-1
size: many
J: TRBJ1-5
D: -
DNA: TGCAGTGCTACCCTGCGAGGACTTAATCAGCCCCAGCATTTT
CDR3: CSATLRGLNQPQHF

V: TRBV19
size: many
J: TRBJ1-2
D: -
DNA: TGTGCCAGTAGTATTACAGAGGGGATTGGCTACACCTTC
CDR3: CASSITEGIGYTF

V: TRBV7-2
size: many
J: TRBJ1-1
D: -
DNA: TGTGCCAGCAGCCCGGGCCCCCAGAACACTGAAGCTTTCTTT
CDR3: CASSPGPQNTEAFF

V: TRBV7-2
size: many
J: TRBJ1-5
D: -
DNA: TGTGCCAGCAGCTTAGGATCAGGAGGGAATCAGCCCCAGCATTTT
CDR3: CASSLGSGGNQPQHF

V: TRBV7-9
size: many
J: TRBJ2-2
D: -
DNA: TGTGCCAGCAGCCGGACGGCCTCCGGGGAGCTGTTTTTT
CDR3: CASSRTASGELFF

V: TRBV12-3/TRBV12-4
size: many
J: TRBJ2-5
D: TRBD1
DNA: TGTGCCAGCAGTTTAGATACAGGGGGTTCAGGAGAGACCCAGTACTTC
CDR3: CASSLDTGGSGETQYF

V: TRBV10-3
size: many
J: TRBJ1-1
D: TRBD1
DNA: TGTGCCATCAGGTCTACAGGGGGATCAAACACTGAAGCTTTCTTT
CDR3: CAIRSTGGSNTEAFF

V: TRBV28
size: many
J: TRBJ2-7
D: -
DNA: TGTGCCAGCAGTTTCGGCGGGCCTGGTCCCTACGAGCAGTACTTC
CDR3: CASSFGGPGPYEQYF

V: TRBV6-2/TRBV6-3
size: many
J: TRBJ2-7
D: TRBD1
DNA: TGTGCCAGCAGTTATTTCGCCGGGACAGGGGACTACGAGCAGTACTTC
CDR3: CASSYFAGTGDYEQYF

V: TRBV5-6
size: -
J: TRBJ2-5
D: TRBD2
DNA: TGTGCCAGCAGCTTGCGAGGTAGCGGGGGAAAGACCCAGTACTTC
CDR3: CASSLRGSGGKTQYF

V: TRBV12-3/TRBV12-4
size: many
J: TRBJ2-6
D: -
DNA: TGTGCCAGCAGTTTTCTCGGGAAGCCCTCTGGGGCCAACGTCCTGACTTTC
CDR3: CASSFLGKPSGANVLTF

V: TRBV2
size: -
J: TRBJ1-1
D: -
DNA: TGTGCCAGTGAGGAGGGCACTGAAGCTTTCTTT
CDR3: CASEEGTEAFF

V: TRBV11-2
size: many
J: TRBJ2-2
D: -
DNA: TGTGCCAGCAGCTTAGGGGAACCCGGGGAGCTGTTTTTT
CDR3: CASSLGEPGELFF

V: TRBV19
size: many
J: TRBJ2-2
D: TRBD1
DNA: TGTGCCAGTAGCGAGACAGGGGGTAGGACCGGGGAGCTGTTTTTT
CDR3: CASSETGGRTGELFF

V: TRBV4-1
size: many
J: TRBJ2-2
D: -
DNA: TGCGCCAGCAGCCTAACGGGCCCCGGGGAGCTGTTTTTT
CDR3: CASSLTGPGELFF

V: TRBV28
size: many
J: TRBJ2-7
D: -
DNA: TGTGCCTGCCTCGGGGGGCCCTCCTACGAGCAGTACTTC
CDR3: CACLGGPSYEQYF

V: TRBV7-2
size: many
J: TRBJ2-1
D: -
DNA: TGTGCCAGCAGCTCCGCTTCGAGCGGGGAGCAGTTCTTC
CDR3: CASSSASSGEQFF

V: TRBV23-1
size: few
J: TRBJ1-1
D: -
DNA: TGCGCCGGAGAGAGGGAAGGTAACACTGAAGCTTTCTTT
CDR3: CAGEREGNTEAFF

V: TRBV7-9
size: many
J: TRBJ2-3
D: TRBD2
DNA: TGTGCCAGCAGCTTACCGTCTAGCGGCGGTCCAGATACGCAGTATTTT
CDR3: CASSLPSSGGPDTQYF

V: TRBV7-2
size: many
J: TRBJ2-7
D: TRBD2
DNA: TGTGCCAGCAGCTTAGTAGGCGGGGGGCAAAACGAGCAGTACTTC
CDR3: CASSLVGGGQNEQYF

V: TRBV30
size: -
J: TRBJ1-1
D: -
DNA: TGTGCCTGGACCCCCGGGGTAAGCACTGAAGCTTTCTTT
CDR3: CAWTPGVSTEAFF

V: TRBV7-2
size: many
J: TRBJ2-1
D: TRBD2
DNA: TGTGCCAGCAGCTTACGGCGCGGGGGGGCGAATAATGAGCAGTTCTTC
CDR3: CASSLRRGGANNEQFF